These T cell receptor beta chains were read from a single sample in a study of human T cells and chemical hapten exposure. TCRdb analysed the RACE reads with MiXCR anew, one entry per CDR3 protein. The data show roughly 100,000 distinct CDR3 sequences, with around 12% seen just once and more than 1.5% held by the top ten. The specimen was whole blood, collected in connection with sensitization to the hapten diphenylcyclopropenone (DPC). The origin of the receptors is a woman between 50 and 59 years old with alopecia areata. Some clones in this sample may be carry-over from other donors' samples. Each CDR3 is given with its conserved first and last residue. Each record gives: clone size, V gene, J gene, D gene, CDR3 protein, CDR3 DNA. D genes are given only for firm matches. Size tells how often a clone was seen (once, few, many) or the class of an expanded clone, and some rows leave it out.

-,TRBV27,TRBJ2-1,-,CASSSTLYNEQFF,TGTGCCAGCAGTTCCACCCTCTACAATGAGCAGTTCTTC
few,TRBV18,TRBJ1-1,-,CASSPLEASIRTEAFF,TGTGCCAGCTCACCACTGGAGGCCTCGATCCGCACTGAAGCTTTCTTT
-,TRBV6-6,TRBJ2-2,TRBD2,CASSFLAEWNTGELFF,TGTGCCAGCAGTTTTCTAGCGGAGTGGAACACCGGGGAGCTGTTTTTT
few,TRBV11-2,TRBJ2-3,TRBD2,CASSSPRGGPTDTQYF,TGTGCCAGCAGCTCCCCCCGGGGGGGTCCCACAGATACGCAGTATTTT
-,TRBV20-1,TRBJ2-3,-,CSASWSEADTQYF,TGCAGTGCTAGCTGGAGCGAGGCGGATACGCAGTATTTT
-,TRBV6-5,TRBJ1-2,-,CASSYSQGREGYTF,TGTGCCAGCAGTTACTCGCAGGGCAGGGAAGGCTACACCTTC
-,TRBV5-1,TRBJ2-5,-,CASSVGAGPNPQETQYF,TGCGCCAGCAGCGTCGGGGCAGGGCCCAACCCCCAAGAGACCCAGTACTTC
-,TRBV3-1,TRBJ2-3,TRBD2,CASRKERGRLDTQYF,TGTGCCAGCAGGAAGGAGCGGGGGCGATTAGATACGCAGTATTTT
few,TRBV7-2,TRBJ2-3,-,CASSLASRTDTQYF,TGTGCCAGCAGCTTAGCGAGCCGAACAGATACGCAGTATTTT
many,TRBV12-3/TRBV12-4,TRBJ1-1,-,CASRFGEAFF,TGTGCCAGCAGATTCGGAGAAGCTTTCTTT
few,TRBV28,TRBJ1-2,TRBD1,CASRDRGGYGYTF,TGTGCCAGCAGGGACAGGGGAGGCTATGGCTACACCTTC
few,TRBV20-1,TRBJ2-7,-,CSATKGLPSYEQYF,TGCAGTGCCACCAAAGGACTTCCCTCCTACGAGCAGTACTTC
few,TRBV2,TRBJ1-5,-,CASSDWSGAEDQPQHF,TGTGCCAGCAGTGACTGGAGCGGGGCTGAGGATCAGCCCCAGCATTTT
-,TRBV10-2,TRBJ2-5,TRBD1,CASTPRDSAETQYF,TGCGCCAGCACACCCCGGGACAGCGCAGAGACCCAGTACTTC
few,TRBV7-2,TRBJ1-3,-,CASSGISGNTIYF,TGTGCCAGCAGCGGCATCTCTGGAAACACCATATATTTT
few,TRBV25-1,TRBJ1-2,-,CASSESGFYGYTF,TGTGCCAGCAGTGAATCAGGGTTCTATGGCTACACCTTC
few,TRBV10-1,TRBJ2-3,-,CASSEAGAGDTQYF,TGCGCCAGCAGTGAGGCGGGGGCAGGAGATACGCAGTATTTT
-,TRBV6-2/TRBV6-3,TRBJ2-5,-,CASSYLLAGPRPF,TGTGCCAGCAGTTACCTCCTGGCGGGACCTCGGCCCTTC
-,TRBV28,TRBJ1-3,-,CASRSMSTIYF,TGTGCCAGCAGGTCTATGTCCACCATATATTTT
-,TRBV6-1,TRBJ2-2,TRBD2,CASSSGLATNTGELFF,TGTGCCAGCAGCTCAGGACTAGCGACTAACACCGGGGAGCTGTTTTTT
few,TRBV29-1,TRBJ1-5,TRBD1,CSVGSTGKGQPQHF,TGCAGCGTTGGATCGACAGGGAAGGGTCAGCCCCAGCATTTT
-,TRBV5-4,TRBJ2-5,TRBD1,CASSLGSGQGGTQYF,TGTGCCAGCAGCTTGGGGTCGGGACAGGGAGGGACCCAGTACTTC
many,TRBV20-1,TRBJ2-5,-,CSAGPPGTETQYF,TGCAGTGCTGGCCCCCCAGGGACGGAGACCCAGTACTTC
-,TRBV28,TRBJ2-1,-,CASRDSPLSYNEQFF,TGTGCCAGCAGGGACAGTCCCCTTTCCTACAATGAGCAGTTCTTC
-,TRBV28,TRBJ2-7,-,CASSFNDRPSYEQYF,TGTGCCAGCAGTTTTAACGACAGGCCTTCCTACGAGCAGTACTTC
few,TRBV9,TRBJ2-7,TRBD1,CASSVGDREADEQYF,TGTGCCAGCAGCGTAGGGGACAGGGAGGCCGACGAGCAGTACTTC
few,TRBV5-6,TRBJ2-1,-,CASSLSRPGAYNEQFF,TGTGCCAGCAGCTTGAGCAGACCAGGGGCATACAATGAGCAGTTCTTC
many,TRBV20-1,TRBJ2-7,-,CSASLVPSYEQYF,TGCAGTGCTAGTCTAGTCCCCTCCTACGAGCAGTACTTC
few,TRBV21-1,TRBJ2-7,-,CASSRLVDIAYEQYF,TGTGCCAGCAGCAGGCTCGTAGACATCGCCTACGAGCAGTACTTC
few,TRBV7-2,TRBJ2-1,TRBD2,CASSSSLASKEQFF,TGTGCCAGCAGCTCATCACTAGCGTCTAAGGAGCAGTTCTTC
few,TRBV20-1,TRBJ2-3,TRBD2,CSARGYSGGRTLQDTQYF,TGCAGTGCTAGAGGTTATAGCGGGGGCCGAACCTTGCAAGATACGCAGTATTTT
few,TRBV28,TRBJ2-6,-,CASSSPSPSGYNVLTF,TGTGCCAGCAGTTCCCCGAGTCCTTCTGGATACAACGTCCTGACTTTC
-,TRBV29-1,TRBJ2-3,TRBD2,CSVQRGATDTQYF,TGCAGCGTCCAGCGGGGAGCGACAGATACGCAGTATTTT
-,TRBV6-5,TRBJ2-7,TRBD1,CASSYGDRTTYEQYF,TGTGCCAGCAGTTACGGGGACAGGACGACCTACGAGCAGTACTTC
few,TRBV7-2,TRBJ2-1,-,CASSLEYGNEQFF,TGTGCCAGCAGCTTAGAGTACGGGAATGAGCAGTTCTTC
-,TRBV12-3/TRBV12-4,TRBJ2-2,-,CASSFATVDTGELFF,TGTGCCAGCAGTTTCGCGACCGTTGACACCGGGGAGCTGTTTTTT
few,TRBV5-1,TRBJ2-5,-,CASSFGTEGETQYF,TGCGCCAGCAGCTTTGGTACCGAGGGAGAGACCCAGTACTTC
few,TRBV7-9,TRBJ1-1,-,CASSLRSENTEAFF,TGTGCCAGCAGCTTAAGGTCAGAGAACACTGAAGCTTTCTTT
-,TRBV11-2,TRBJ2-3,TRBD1,CASSLSGQGGGGADTQYF,TGTGCCAGCAGCTTAAGTGGACAGGGTGGCGGCGGCGCAGATACGCAGTATTTT
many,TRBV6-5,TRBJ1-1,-,CASSRQAPGAEAFF,TGTGCCAGCAGCCGACAAGCCCCCGGGGCTGAAGCTTTCTTT
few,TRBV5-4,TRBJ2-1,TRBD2,CASSLGGRGGRGEQFF,TGTGCCAGCAGCTTGGGTGGTCGGGGGGGCCGAGGCGAGCAGTTCTTC
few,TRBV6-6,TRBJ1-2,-,CASSYVAGDYGYTF,TGTGCCAGCAGTTACGTGGCAGGGGACTATGGCTACACCTTC
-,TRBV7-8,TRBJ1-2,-,CASRAGREGFGYTF,TGTGCCAGCAGAGCAGGCAGGGAAGGCTTTGGCTACACCTTC
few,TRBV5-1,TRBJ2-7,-,CASSLTGLQGTYEQYF,TGCGCCAGCAGCTTGACGGGGCTACAGGGAACCTACGAGCAGTACTTC
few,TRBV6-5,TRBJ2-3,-,CASSYVGDTQYF,TGTGCCAGCAGTTACGTGGGAGATACGCAGTATTTT
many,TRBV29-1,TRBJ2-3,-,CSLRLGGLTDTQYF,TGCAGCCTCCGTCTGGGGGGCCTCACAGATACGCAGTATTTT